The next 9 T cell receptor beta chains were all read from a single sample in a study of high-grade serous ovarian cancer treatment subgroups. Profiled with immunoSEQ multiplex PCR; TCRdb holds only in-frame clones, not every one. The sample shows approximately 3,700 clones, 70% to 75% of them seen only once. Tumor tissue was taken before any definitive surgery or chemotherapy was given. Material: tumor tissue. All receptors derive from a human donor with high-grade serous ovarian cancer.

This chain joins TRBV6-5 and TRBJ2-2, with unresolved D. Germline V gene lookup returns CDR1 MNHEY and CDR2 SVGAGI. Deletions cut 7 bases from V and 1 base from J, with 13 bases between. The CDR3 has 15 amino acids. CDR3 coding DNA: TGTGCCAGCACCTACCTGGACCGGAACACCGGGGAGCTGTTTTTT. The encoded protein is CASTYLDRNTGELFF.

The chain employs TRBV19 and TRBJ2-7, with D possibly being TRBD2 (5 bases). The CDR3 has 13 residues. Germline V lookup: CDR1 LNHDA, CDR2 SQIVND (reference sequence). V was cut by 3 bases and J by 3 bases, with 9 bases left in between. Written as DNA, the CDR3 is TGTGCCAGTAGTATCCGGGCGGGCTACGAGCAGTACTTC. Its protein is CASSIRAGYEQYF.

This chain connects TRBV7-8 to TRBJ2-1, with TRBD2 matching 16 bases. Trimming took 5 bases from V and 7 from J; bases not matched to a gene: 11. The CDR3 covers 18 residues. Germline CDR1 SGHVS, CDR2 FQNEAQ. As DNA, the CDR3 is TGTGCCAGCAGCCTTAACTCCGGGACTAGCGGGAGGGGGAATGAGCAGTTCTTC. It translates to CASSLNSGTSGRGNEQFF.

Written as DNA, the CDR3 is TGTGCCAGCAGCTTAGGACTGGCGGGGTTCACTGAAGCTTTCTTT. Its translation is CASSLGLAGFTEAFF. The rearrangement links TRBV5-6 to TRBJ1-1; D gene unclear. Germline loops: CDR1 SGHDT, CDR2 YYEEEE. Trimming stripped 2 bases from V and 4 bases from J, with 15 bases between. The CDR3 totals 15 residues.

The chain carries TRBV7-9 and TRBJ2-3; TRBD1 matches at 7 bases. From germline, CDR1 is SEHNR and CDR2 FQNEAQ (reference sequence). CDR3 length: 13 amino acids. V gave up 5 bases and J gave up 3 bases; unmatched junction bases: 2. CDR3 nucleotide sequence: TGTGCCAGCAGCGTCAGGGGGACAGATACGCAGTATTTT. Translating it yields CASSVRGTDTQYF.

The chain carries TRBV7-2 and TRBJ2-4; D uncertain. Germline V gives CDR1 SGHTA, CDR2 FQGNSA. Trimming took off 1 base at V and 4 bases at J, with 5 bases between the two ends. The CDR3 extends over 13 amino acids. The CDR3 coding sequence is TGTGCCAGCAGCTTAGAGACAAAAAACATTCAGTACTTC. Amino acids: CASSLETKNIQYF.

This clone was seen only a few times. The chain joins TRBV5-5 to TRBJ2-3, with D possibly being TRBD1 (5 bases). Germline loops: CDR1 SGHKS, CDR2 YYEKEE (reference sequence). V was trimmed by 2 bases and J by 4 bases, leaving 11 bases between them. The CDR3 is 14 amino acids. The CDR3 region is CASSLGVPPDTQYF. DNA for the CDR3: TGTGCCAGCAGCTTAGGGGTCCCGCCAGATACGCAGTATTTT.

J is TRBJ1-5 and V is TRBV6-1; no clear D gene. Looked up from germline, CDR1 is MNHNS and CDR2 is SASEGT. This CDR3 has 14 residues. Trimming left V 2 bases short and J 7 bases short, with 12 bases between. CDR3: CASSERVEAQPQHF. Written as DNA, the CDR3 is TGTGCCAGCAGTGAAAGGGTGGAGGCGCAGCCCCAGCATTTT.

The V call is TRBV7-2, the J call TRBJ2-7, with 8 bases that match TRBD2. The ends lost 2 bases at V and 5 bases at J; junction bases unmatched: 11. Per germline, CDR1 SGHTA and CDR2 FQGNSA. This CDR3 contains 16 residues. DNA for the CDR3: TGTGCCAGCAGCTTAAGGGGCAGCGGGAGTCTCAACGAGCAGTACTTC. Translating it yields CASSLRGSGSLNEQYF.